This TCR beta chain was sequenced in a study of T cell repertoires in cytomegalovirus infection. As for the study in general: HLA-B-restricted CMV epitopes that are well studied, plus recently identified HLA-C-restricted ones, were used by the study. Public TCR beta signature analysis indicated the presence of both CMV infection and matching HLA type.

V lost 0 bases and J lost 7, with 10 bases in between. CDR1 is LNHDA and CDR2 is SQIVND in the germline V gene (reference sequence). CDR3 length: 15 residues. To note about this clonotype: No antigen is known for it.

Study-wide points: Carriers of CMV and the relevant HLA type were discriminated by public TCR beta frequency. Ex vivo responses were dominated by HLA-C-restricted CMV-specific TCR beta clonotypes.

TCRdb reprocessed the reads with MiXCR, giving one entry per CDR3 protein. The sample has roughly 800,000 distinct CDR3 sequences; 25% to 30% are singletons. The sample in question was cultured CD8+ T cells from PBMCs, obtained from culture after CMV antigen stimulation. This TCR derives from a human donor in good health (CMV status not recorded). Some clones in this sample may be carry-over from other donors' samples. The chain combines TRBV19 with TRBJ1-6; a possible D gene is TRBD1 (5 bases). Written as DNA, the CDR3 is TGTGCCAGTAGTATAGAGTCTTCAGGGAATTCACCCCTCCACTTT. This sequence encodes CASSIESSGNSPLHF.